This T cell receptor (beta chain) was identified in a study of identical twins (dated by TCRdb to the mid-2010s). Context from the whole study: To test whether fetal clonotypes persist, the study used deep sequencing on TCR alpha and beta repertoires from monozygotic twins, unrelated adults of various ages, and cord blood. To rule out contamination, the twin experiments were replicated at different times with different library preparation protocols.

Summary of the overall study and its limitations: Invariant T cells such as MAIT and iNKT could partly confound zero-insertion analyses, though diverse VJ usage argued against this for most clonotypes. Compared with coincidental sharing between unrelated individuals, an excess of low generation-probability sequences was observed among out-of-frame TCR alpha sequences shared between twins. In beta out-of-frame sequences, excess twin sharing was weaker, because having fewer shared sequences lowered the signal-to-noise ratio. Recombination models systematically underestimated out-of-frame TCR alpha sharing in monozygotic twins but agreed with sharing between unrelated individuals. Because the same donors could not be followed over many years, conclusions were based on cross-sectional statistical analysis. Fewer insertions were carried by abundant cord blood beta clonotypes, a similar but weaker trend appeared in young adult naive repertoires, and no such trend appeared in memory repertoires.

With regard to this clonotype: The target of this receptor is not known. No base-level quality is on record; no much larger clone is a single base apart.

Receptors were amplified or captured by 5' RACE. Sequencing relied on an Illumina HiSeq 2000. Template switching introduced a universal primer binding site; the final cDNA contained a unique molecular identifier, enabling accurate counting of TCR cDNA molecules. First-strand cDNA for TCR alpha and beta chains was synthesized from specific primers in the conserved constant-segment region. To control for contamination, each cDNA library was double barcoded with a SMART-Mk sample barcode plus Illumina barcodes. Two successive PCR steps introduced TruSeq adapter sequences along with Illumina sample barcodes. Sequencing of the TCR alpha and beta cDNA libraries was done on the Illumina HiSeq platform using custom primers. The original methods were these. Unique molecular identifiers were extracted from raw reads with MiGEC, and CDR3 positions were determined with MiXCR. For each individual, recombination models were inferred using an EM algorithm with the repgenHMM and IGoR tools. Shared clonotypes were analyzed with the tcR package in R, and sharing was normalized by the product of cloneset sizes. Out-of-frame nonproductive sequences were analyzed to study raw recombination free of thymic and clonal selection effects. TCRdb reworked the public reads: Q25 trimming with fastp, MiXCR clone assembly, productive beta chains retained. Records with the same CDR3 protein are collapsed into one entry carrying the most frequent genes and DNA. The V and J calls come from TCRdb's annotation, not from the publication. In all, the sample holds approximately 600,000 distinct CDR3 sequences, and 7.1% of those were seen once. The ten most abundant clones make up 1.6% of the sample.

Every donor in the study was a healthy Caucasian. Three pairs of female monozygotic twins, all aged roughly 18 to 30 years, made up the twin cohort. RNA for TCR libraries was isolated from peripheral blood mononuclear cells. CDR1 and CDR2 are drawn from the germline V gene (reference sequence): SGHAT, FQDESV. V drops 4 bases and J drops 0 bases, leaving 16 bases in between. The CDR3, cysteine through phenylalanine, is 18 amino acids long. Of all the DNA, just the CDR3 is kept, 54 bases in frame from base 1. Separately, the same data were catalogued under a study of yellow fever vaccine responses in identical twins. As described in the second report: The authors reported that the T cell response to vaccination in identical twins appeared partly convergent and partly personalized. Focusing on identical twins, the study followed the T cell clones that responded to the vaccine, and did so with precision.

The chain was built from TRBV11-1 and TRBJ2-6; the D call could be TRBD1 or TRBD2, with each sharing 5 bases. The origin of this receptor is a woman in her late teens or twenties in good health. The sequenced sample was PBMCs. The CDR3 region has the sequence CASSSDSGPTSGANVLTF. The sequenced DNA: TGTGCCAGCAGCTCCGATTCGGGGCCTACCTCTGGGGCCAACGTCCTGACTTTC.